This T cell receptor beta chain was retrieved from a study of blood T cells in healthy people across ages. The CDR3 is 16 residues long. The V gene end was trimmed by 1 base and the J gene end by 5 bases; junction bases not matched to a gene: 6. Per germline, CDR1 LGHDT and CDR2 YNNKEL (reference sequence). Primed by a sample-barcoded 5' primer and a J-beta primer mix, a second PCR proceeded for about 6 to 12 cycles. TCRdb independently ran MiXCR on the 5' RACE reads; one entry per CDR3 protein. The sample comprises more than 800,000 distinct CDR3 sequences, 29% of which are singletons, and around 16% rests with the top ten.

The rearrangement uses TRBV3-1 and TRBJ2-1, with 9 bases lining up with TRBD2. Sequencing used blood. This receptor was obtained from a woman at least 80 years old in good health. CDR3 bases: TGTGCCAGCAGCCAAGTGGTAGCGGGAGTGAACAATGAGCAGTTCTTC. Encoded protein: CASSQVVAGVNNEQFF.